This T cell receptor beta chain comes out of a study of shared clonotypes between healthy human individuals. For the study at large: There were three CD4 naive, three CD4 memory, two CD8 naive and one CD8 memory plates per donor. Broader study findings: The sharing of approximately 5.1% of naive CD4 clonotypes was seen across a handful of donors.

CDR3 length equals 15 residues. V shed 0 bases and J shed 2 bases, with 10 bases lying between them. CDR1 and CDR2 from the germline V gene are LGHNA and YSLEER. Naive CD8 populations comprised CD45RO-negative cells positively selected for CCR7, excluding terminally differentiated effector memory CD45RA+ cells. Measured with immunoSEQ multiplex PCR; TCRdb has only the in-frame clones, and not every one. The repertoire consists of roughly 2.1 million clones, with 85% to 95% occurring once and the leading ten covering about 1.5%. This clone was seen more than once but under ten times. Its target is unknown.

The material sequenced was naive CD8+ T cells from PBMCs. This clonotype originated in a man younger than 35 in good health. Some clones in this sample may be carry-over from other donors' samples. This chain links TRBV4-3 with TRBJ1-2, with unresolved D. The CDR3 here is CASSQDPGLNYGYTF. DNA of the CDR3: TGCGCCAGCAGCCAAGATCCAGGATTAAACTATGGCTACACCTTC.